Sequencing of this T cell receptor (beta chain) was carried out in a study of control samples from healthy donors and cancer patients. Libraries were prepared by immunoSEQ multiplex PCR; TCRdb keeps only in-frame clonotypes and omits some of them. The table shows some 100,000 clones, with 87% occurring only once. This CDR3 is 15 amino acids long. Germline V CDR1 and CDR2: SGHRS, YFSETQ. Trimming left V 5 bases short and J 0 bases short, with 12 bases between. The chain is built from TRBV5-1 and TRBJ1-3; the D is unclear. The material sequenced was blood. The sequence was obtained from a woman in her forties or fifties in good health. The CDR3 DNA reads TGCGCCAGCAGTCCGGGCCACACCTCTGGAAACACCATATATTTT. Residues: CASSPGHTSGNTIYF.